Sequencing of this TCR beta chain was carried out in a study of cytomegalovirus exposure and HLA in healthy donors. As for this clone: The sample contains more than one DNA sequence encoding this CDR3.

The repertoire was sequenced with immunoSEQ multiplex PCR; TCRdb's copy has only in-frame clones and lacks some. The table includes approximately 300,000 clones, roughly 87% detected once. CDR1 is GTSNPN, CDR2 SVGIG, per germline (reference sequence). V lost 3 bases and J 8 bases, leaving 10 bases between the germline ends. The CDR3 length is 12 residues. The chain couples TRBV30 to TRBJ1-4; D call uncertain. Specimen: PBMCs. The TCR comes from a woman in her thirties in good health and CMV-seropositive. The CDR3 here is CAWRGVGEKLFF. The CDR3 DNA reads as TGTGCCTGGAGGGGCGTTGGGGAAAAACTGTTTTTT.